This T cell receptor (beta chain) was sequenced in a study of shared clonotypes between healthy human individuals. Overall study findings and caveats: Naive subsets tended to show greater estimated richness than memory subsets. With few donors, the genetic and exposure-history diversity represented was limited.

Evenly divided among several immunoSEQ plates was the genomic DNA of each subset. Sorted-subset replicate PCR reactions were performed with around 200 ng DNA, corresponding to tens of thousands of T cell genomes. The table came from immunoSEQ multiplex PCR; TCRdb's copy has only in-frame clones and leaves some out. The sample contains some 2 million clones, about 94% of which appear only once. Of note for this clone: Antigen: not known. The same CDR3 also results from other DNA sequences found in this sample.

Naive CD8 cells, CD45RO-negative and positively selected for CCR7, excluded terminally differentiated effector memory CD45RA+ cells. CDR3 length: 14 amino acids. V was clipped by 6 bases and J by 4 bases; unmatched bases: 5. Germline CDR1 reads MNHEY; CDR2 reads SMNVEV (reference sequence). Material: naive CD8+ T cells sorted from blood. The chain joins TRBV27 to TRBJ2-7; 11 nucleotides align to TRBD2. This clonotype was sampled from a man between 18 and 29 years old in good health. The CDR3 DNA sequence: TGTGCCAGCAGATTAGCGGGAGGGGTTTACGAGCAGTACTTC. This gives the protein CASRLAGGVYEQYF.